This T cell receptor beta chain came from a study of blood T cell repertoires in COVID-19. Study details: Researchers got acute and convalescent COVID-19 samples from the United States, Italy and Spain. Nucleic acid was either cDNA or gDNA, and it came from T cells, B-cell-depleted T cells, or PBMCs.

In the original processing: For nucleated cells, counts were estimated from reference gene primer amplification. Data came from immunoSEQ multiplex PCR; TCRdb stores just in-frame clones and leaves some out. D and trimming come from the DNA, and the V and J calls and clone size come from that table. The sample lists about 320,000 clones, around 85% seen once, with just over 7% in the top ten. The CDR3 covers 15 residues. V lost 5 bases to trimming and J lost 0 bases, with 11 bases between them. Germline CDR1 MNHEY, CDR2 SMNVEV (reference sequence). The chain is built from TRBV27 and TRBJ1-3; a weak D match, TRBD1 (6 bases). The specimen sequenced was peripheral blood. This clonotype was obtained from a human donor in a cohort sampled during active COVID-19. For the CDR3, the DNA is TGTGCCAGCAGTCCATACAGGGACTCTGGAAACACCATATATTTT. This translates into CASSPYRDSGNTIYF.